Following are 3 T cell receptor beta chains from one sample sequenced in a study of CD8 T cells in Susac syndrome. With random hexamers, about 0.45 to 1 ug RNA was reverse transcribed. TCRdb ran MiXCR on the immunoSEQ multiplex PCR reads and lists one entry per CDR3 protein. The sample carries roughly 170,000 distinct CDR3 sequences, approximately 95% recorded once. The sequencing sample was made of CD4+ T cells from PBMCs. These receptors were obtained from a human donor with multiple sclerosis.

The chain uses TRBV14 and TRBJ2-5; 10 bases align to TRBD1. V was pared by 4 bases and J by 6 bases, with 11 bases of the junction left unmatched. Germline V gives CDR1 SGHDN, CDR2 FVKESK. This CDR3 has 16 residues. The CDR3 is CASSPPGDRGLKTQYF. The CDR3 nucleotides read TGTGCCAGCAGCCCACCCGGGGACAGGGGTCTTAAGACCCAGTACTTC.

The chain joins TRBV5-4 to TRBJ2-2, with D hard to call. Per the germline V gene, CDR1 is SGHNT and CDR2 is YYREEE (reference sequence). Between the trimmed V and J ends, which lost 2 bases and 2 bases, there was a span of 7 bases. CDR3 length equals 14 residues. This CDR3 reads CASSFRQNTGELFF. The CDR3 coding sequence is TGTGCCAGCAGCTTCCGACAAAACACCGGGGAGCTGTTTTTT.

In its sample, this clonotype was seen a few times. This chain uses TRBV18 with TRBJ1-1; tentatively, D is TRBD1 (5 bases). Trimming took off 6 bases at V and 1 base at J, with 9 bases between the two ends. The CDR3 runs 13 residues. CDR1 is KGHSH and CDR2 is LQKENI in the germline V gene. The CDR3 region is CASSDSPNTEAFF. DNA of the CDR3: TGTGCCAGCTCCGACAGCCCGAACACTGAAGCTTTCTTT.